The clone carrying this TCR beta chain was counted between two and nine times. Clones were sequenced by immunoSEQ multiplex PCR, and TCRdb holds only the in-frame ones, with some missing. Here the sample spans tens of thousands of clones, roughly 79% being singletons. These data originate in a study of T cells in localized non-small cell lung cancer. This CDR3 has 14 amino acids. Germline CDR1 SQVTM, CDR2 ANQGSEA. V shed 3 bases, J shed 1 base, and the junction held 3 bases outside the gene matches. The sequence came from a man aged 40 to 69 with stage II lung adenocarcinoma. Source: PBMCs, taken before any cancer treatment. The rearrangement joins TRBV29-1 to TRBJ2-3, with 8 bases aligning to TRBD1. CDR3 sequence (DNA): TGCAGCGTTGAGGTGACAGGGGGCACAGATACGCAGTATTTT. This encodes CSVEVTGGTDTQYF.